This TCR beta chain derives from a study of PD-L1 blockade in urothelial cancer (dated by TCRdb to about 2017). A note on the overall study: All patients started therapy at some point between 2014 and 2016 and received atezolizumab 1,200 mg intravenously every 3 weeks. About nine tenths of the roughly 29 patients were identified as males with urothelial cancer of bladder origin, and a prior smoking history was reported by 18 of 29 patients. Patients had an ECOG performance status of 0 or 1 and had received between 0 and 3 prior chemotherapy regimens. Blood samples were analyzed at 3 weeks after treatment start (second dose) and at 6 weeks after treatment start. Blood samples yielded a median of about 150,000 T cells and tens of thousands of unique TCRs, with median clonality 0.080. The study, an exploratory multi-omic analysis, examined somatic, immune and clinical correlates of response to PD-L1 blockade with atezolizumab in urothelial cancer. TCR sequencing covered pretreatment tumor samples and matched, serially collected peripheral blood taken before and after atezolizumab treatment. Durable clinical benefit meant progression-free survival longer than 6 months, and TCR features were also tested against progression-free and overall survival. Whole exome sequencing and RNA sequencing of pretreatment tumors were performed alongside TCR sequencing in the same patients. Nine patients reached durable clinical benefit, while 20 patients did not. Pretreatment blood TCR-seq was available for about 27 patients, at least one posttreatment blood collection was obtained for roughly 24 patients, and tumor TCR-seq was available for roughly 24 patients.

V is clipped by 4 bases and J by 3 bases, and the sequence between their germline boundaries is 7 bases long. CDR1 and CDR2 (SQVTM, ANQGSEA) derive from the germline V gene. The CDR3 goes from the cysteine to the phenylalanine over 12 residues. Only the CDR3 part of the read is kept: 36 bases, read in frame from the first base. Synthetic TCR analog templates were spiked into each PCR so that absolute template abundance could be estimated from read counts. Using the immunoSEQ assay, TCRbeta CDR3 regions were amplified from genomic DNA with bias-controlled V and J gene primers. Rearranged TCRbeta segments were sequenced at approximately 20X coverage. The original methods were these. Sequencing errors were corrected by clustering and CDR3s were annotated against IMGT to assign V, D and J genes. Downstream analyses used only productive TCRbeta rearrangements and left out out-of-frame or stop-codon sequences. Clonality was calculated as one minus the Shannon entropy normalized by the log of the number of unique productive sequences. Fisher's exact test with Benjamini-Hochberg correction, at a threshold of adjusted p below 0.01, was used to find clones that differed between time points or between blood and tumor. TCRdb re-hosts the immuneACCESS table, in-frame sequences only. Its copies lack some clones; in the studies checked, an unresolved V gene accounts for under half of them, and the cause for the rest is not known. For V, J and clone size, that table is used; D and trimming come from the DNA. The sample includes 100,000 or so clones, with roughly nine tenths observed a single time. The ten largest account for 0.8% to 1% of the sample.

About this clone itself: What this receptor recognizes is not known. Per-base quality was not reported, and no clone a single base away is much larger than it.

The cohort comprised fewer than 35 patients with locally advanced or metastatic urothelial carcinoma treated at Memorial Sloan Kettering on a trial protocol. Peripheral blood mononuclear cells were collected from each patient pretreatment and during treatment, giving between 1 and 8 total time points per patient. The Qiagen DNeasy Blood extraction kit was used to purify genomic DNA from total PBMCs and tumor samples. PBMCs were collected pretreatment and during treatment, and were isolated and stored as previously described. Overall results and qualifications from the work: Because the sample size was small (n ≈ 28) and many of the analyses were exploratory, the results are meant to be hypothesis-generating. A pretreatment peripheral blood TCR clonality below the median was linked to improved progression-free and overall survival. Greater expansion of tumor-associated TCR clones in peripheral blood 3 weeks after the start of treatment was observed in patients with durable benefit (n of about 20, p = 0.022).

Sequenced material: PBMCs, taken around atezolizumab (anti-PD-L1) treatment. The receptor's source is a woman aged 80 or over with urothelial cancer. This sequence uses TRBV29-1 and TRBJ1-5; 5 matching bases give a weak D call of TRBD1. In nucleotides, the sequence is TGCAGCGTTGCAGGGTCCAATCAGCCCCAGCATTTT. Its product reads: CSVAGSNQPQHF.